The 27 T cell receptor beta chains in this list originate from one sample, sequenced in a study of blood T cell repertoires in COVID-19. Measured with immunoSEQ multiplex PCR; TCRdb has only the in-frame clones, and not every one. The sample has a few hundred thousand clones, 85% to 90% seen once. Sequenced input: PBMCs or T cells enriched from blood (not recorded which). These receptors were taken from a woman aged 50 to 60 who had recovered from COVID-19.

The CDR3 DNA sequence: TGTGCCAGCTCCCCGTTGGGCACAGGGGACTTAATCCGTGGCTACACCTTC. It codes for CASSPLGTGDLIRGYTF. The chain joins TRBV18 to TRBJ1-2, with 7 bases identical to TRBD1. Per the germline V gene, CDR1 is KGHSH and CDR2 is LQKENI. The ends lost 6 bases at V and 7 bases at J; junction bases unmatched: 20. The CDR3 loop spans 17 amino acids. Drawing the rest from reference TRBV18 and TRBJ1-2, the complete variable domain is NAGVMQNPRHLVRRRGQEARLRCSPMKGHSHVYWYRQLPEEGLKFMVYLQKENIIDESGMPKERFSAEFPKEGPSILRIQQVVRGDSAAYFCASSPLGTGDLIRGYTFGSGTRLTVV.

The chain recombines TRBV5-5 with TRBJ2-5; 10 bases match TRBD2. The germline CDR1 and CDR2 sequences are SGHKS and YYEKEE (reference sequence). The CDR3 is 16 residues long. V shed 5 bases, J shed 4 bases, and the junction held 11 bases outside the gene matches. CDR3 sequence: CASRFTSGAVGETQYF. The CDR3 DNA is TGTGCCAGCAGGTTTACTAGCGGGGCCGTCGGAGAGACCCAGTACTTC. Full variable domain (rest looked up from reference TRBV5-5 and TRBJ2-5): DAGVTQSPTHLIKTRGQQVTLRCSPISGHKSVSWYQQVLGQGPQFIFQYYEKEERGRGNFPDRFSARQFPNYSSELNVNALLLGDSALYLCASRFTSGAVGETQYFGPGTRLLVL.

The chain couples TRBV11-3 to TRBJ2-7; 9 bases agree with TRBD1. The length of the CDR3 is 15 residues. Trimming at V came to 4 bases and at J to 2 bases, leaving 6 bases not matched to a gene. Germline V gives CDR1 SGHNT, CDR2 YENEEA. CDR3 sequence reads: CASSWGTGSTYEQYF. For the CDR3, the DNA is TGTGCCAGCAGCTGGGGGACAGGGTCAACCTACGAGCAGTACTTC.

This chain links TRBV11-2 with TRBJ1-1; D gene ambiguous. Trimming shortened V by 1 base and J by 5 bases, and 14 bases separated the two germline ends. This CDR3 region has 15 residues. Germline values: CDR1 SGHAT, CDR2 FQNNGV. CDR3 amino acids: CASSLGWARGTEAFF. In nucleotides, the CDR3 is TGTGCCAGCAGCTTAGGATGGGCGCGAGGGACTGAAGCTTTCTTT.

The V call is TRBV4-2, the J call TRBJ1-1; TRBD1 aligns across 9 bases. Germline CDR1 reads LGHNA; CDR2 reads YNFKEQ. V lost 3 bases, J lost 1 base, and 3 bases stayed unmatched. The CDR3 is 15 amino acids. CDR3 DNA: TGTGCCAGCAGCCAGGGACAGGGCCCGAACACTGAAGCTTTCTTT. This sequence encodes CASSQGQGPNTEAFF.

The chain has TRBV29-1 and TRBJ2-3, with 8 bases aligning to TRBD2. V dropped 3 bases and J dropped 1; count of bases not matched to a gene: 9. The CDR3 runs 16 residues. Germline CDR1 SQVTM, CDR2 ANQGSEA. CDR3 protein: CSVDGGGWSGTDTQYF. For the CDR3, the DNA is TGCAGCGTTGACGGCGGGGGGTGGTCGGGCACAGATACGCAGTATTTT.

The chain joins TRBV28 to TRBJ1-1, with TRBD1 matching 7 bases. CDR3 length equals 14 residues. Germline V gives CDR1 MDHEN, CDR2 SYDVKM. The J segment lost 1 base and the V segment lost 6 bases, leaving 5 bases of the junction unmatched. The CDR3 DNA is TGTGCCAGCAGGGTACAGGGGAGGAACACTGAAGCTTTCTTT. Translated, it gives CASRVQGRNTEAFF.

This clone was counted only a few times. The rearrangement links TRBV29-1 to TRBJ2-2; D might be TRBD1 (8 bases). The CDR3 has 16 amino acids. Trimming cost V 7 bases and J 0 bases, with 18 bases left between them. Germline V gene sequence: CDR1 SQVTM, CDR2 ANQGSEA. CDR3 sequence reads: CSAGGSTGANTGELFF. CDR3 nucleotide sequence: TGCAGCGCCGGGGGGTCGACAGGGGCGAACACCGGGGAGCTGTTTTTT.

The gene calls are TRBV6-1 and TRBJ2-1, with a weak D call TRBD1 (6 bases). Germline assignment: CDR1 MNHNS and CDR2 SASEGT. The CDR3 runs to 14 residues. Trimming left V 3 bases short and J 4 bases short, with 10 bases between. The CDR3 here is CASSDTRGYNEQFF. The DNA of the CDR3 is TGTGCCAGCAGTGATACCAGGGGATACAATGAGCAGTTCTTC.

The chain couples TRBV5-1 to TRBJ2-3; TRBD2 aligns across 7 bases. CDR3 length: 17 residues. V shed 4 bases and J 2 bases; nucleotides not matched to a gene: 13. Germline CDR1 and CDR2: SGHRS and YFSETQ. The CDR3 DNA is TGCGCCAGCAGCGCCTCCGGACTAGAGGTATACACAGATACGCAGTATTTT. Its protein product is CASSASGLEVYTDTQYF.

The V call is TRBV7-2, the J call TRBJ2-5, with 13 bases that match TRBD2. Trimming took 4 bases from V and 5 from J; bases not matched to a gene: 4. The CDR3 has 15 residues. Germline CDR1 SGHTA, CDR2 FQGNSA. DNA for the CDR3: TGTGCCAGCAGCTCACTAGCGGGGGGGCCTGAGACCCAGTACTTC. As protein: CASSSLAGGPETQYF.

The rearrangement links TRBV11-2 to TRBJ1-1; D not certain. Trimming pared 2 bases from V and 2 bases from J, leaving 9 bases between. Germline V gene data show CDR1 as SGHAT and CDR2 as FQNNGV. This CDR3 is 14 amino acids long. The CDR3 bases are TGTGCCAGCAGCTTAACCGGGATAAACACTGAAGCTTTCTTT. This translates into CASSLTGINTEAFF.

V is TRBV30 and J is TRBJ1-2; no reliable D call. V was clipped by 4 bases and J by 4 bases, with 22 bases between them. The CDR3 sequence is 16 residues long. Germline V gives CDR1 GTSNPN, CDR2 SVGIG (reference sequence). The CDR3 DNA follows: TGTGCCTGGACCCCCCCCTTCGTGGCCGGACTCTATGGCTACACCTTC. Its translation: CAWTPPFVAGLYGYTF. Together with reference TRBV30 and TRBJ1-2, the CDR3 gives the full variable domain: SQTIHQWPATLVQPVGSPLSLECTVEGTSNPNLYWYRQAAGRGLQLLFYSVGIGQISSEVPQNLSASRPQDRQFILSSKKLLLSDSGFYLCAWTPPFVAGLYGYTFGSGTRLTVV.

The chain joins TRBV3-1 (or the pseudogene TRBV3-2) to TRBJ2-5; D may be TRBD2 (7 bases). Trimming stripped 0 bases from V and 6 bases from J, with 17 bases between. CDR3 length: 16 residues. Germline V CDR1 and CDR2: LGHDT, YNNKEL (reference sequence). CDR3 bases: TGTGCCAGCAGCCAAGATGTGGGGGGGGCTCATCAGACCCAGTACTTC. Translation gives CASSQDVGGAHQTQYF.

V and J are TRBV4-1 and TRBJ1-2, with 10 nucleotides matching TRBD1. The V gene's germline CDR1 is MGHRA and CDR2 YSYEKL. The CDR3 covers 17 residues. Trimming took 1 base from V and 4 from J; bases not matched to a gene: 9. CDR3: CASSQAGQGLGRYGYTF. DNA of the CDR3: TGCGCCAGCAGCCAAGCGGGACAGGGGTTAGGACGCTATGGCTACACCTTC.

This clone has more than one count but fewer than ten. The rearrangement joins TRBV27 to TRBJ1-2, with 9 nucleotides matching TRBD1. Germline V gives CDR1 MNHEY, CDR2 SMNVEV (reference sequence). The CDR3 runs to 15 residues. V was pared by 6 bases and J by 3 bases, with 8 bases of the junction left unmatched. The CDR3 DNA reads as TGTGCCAGCAGCCCCAACCGGGACAGGGACTATGGCTACACCTTC. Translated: CASSPNRDRDYGYTF.

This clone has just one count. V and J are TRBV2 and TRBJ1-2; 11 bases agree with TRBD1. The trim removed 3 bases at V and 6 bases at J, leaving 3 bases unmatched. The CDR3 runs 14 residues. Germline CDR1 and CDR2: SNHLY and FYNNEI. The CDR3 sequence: CASSEMGQGDGYTF. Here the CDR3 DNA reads TGTGCCAGCAGTGAGATGGGACAGGGGGATGGCTACACCTTC.

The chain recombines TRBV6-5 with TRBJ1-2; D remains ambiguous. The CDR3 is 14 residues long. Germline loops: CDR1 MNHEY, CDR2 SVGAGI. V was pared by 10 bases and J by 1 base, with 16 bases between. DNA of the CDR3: TGTGCCACCAGAACTCTCGGAGTTAACTATGGCTACACCTTC. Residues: CATRTLGVNYGYTF.

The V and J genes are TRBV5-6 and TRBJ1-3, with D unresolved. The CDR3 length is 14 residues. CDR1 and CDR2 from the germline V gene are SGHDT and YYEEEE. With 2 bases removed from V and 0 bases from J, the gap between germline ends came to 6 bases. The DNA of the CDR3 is TGTGCCAGCAGCTTTCTCCGCTCTGGAAACACCATATATTTT. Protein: CASSFLRSGNTIYF. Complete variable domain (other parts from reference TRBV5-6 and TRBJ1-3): DAGVTQSPTHLIKTRGQQVTLRCSPKSGHDTVSWYQQALGQGPQFIFQYYEEEERQRGNFPDRFSGHQFPNYSSELNVNALLLGDSALYLCASSFLRSGNTIYFGEGSWLTVV.

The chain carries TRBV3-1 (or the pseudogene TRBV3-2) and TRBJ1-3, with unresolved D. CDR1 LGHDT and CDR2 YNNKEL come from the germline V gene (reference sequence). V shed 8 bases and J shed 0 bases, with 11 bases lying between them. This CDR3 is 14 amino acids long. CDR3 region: CASETSGSGNTIYF. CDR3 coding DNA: TGTGCCAGCGAGACATCCGGCTCTGGAAACACCATATATTTT.

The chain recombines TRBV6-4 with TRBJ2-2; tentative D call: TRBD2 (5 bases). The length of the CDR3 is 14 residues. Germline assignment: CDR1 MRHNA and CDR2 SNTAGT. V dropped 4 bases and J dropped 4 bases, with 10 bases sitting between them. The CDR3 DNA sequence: TGTGCCAGCAGTGCTATCGGAGGCACCGGGGAGCTGTTTTTT. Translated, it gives CASSAIGGTGELFF.

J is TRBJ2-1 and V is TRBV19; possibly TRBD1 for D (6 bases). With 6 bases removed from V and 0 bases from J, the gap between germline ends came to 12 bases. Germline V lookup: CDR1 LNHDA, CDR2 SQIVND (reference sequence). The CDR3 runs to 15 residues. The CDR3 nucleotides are TGTGCCAGTAGCCCAGTCAGGGGCTCCTACAATGAGCAGTTCTTC. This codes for CASSPVRGSYNEQFF.

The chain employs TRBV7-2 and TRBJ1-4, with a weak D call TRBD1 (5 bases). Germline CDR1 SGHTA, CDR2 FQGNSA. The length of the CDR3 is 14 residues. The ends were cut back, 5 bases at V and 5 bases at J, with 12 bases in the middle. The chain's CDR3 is CASSPGLANEKLFF. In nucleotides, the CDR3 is TGTGCCAGCAGCCCGGGGCTAGCGAATGAAAAACTGTTTTTT.

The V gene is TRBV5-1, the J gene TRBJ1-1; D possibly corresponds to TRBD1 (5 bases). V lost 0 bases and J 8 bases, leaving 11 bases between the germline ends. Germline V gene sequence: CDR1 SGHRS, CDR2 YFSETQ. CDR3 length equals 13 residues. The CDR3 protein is CASSLGQDMEAFF. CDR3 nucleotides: TGCGCCAGCAGCTTGGGCCAGGACATGGAAGCTTTCTTT. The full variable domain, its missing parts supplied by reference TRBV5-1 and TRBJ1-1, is KAGVTQTPRYLIKTRGQQVTLSCSPISGHRSVSWYQQTPGQGLQFLFEYFSETQRNKGNFPGRFSGRQFSNSRSEMNVSTLELGDSALYLCASSLGQDMEAFFGQGTRLTVV.

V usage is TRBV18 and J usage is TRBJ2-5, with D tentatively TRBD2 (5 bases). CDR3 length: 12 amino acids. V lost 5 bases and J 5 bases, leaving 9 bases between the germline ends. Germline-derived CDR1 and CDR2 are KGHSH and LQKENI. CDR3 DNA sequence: TGTGCCAGCTCAGGGAGTAGGGAGACCCAGTACTTC. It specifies CASSGSRETQYF.

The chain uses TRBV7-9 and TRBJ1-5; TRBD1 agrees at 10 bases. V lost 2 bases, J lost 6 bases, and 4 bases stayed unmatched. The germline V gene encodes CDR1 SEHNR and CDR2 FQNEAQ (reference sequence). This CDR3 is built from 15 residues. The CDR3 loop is CASSLTDRGPQPQHF. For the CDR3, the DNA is TGTGCCAGCAGCTTAACAGACAGGGGGCCTCAGCCCCAGCATTTT.

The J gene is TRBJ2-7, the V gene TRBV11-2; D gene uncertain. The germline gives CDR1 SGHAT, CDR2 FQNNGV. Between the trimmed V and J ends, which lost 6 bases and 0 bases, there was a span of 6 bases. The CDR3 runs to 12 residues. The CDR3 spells CASRELSYEQYF. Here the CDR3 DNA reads TGTGCCAGCAGAGAGCTCTCCTACGAGCAGTACTTC.